This T cell receptor beta chain was obtained from a study of blood T cell repertoires in COVID-19. Study-wide context: Material from acute and convalescent COVID-19 was sourced from the United States, Italy and Spain. PBMCs, B-cell-depleted T cells, or T cells provided the cDNA or gDNA that made up the material.

The length of the CDR3 is 18 residues. V shed 2 bases and J 2 bases; nucleotides not matched to a gene: 9. From germline, CDR1 is KGHSH and CDR2 LQKENI. Original data processing: Amplification of reference gene primers was used by the study to estimate nucleated cell counts. TCRdb's copy holds only in-frame clones and misses some; the assay was immunoSEQ multiplex PCR. From that table come the V and J calls and clone size; the DNA was used to work out D and trimming. The data contain over 150,000 clones, over 70% of them singletons. The receptor comes from a woman aged 60-75 years with acute or convalescent COVID-19. The genes are TRBV18 and TRBJ1-5, with 10 nucleotides matching TRBD1. Sequenced input: peripheral blood. The CDR3 nucleotides are TGTGCCAGCTCACCAGTCGGACAGGGGGAAATTGGCAATCAGCCCCAGCATTTT. Translating it yields CASSPVGQGEIGNQPQHF. Full variable domain (remainder filled in from reference TRBV18 and TRBJ1-5): NAGVMQNPRHLVRRRGQEARLRCSPMKGHSHVYWYRQLPEEGLKFMVYLQKENIIDESGMPKERFSAEFPKEGPSILRIQQVVRGDSAAYFCASSPVGQGEIGNQPQHFGDGTRLSIL.